The 28 T cell receptor beta chains reported below all come from one sample, sequenced in a study of response to subunit inactivated influenza vaccine. TCRdb redid the calling of the RT-PCR reads with MiXCR, one entry per CDR3 protein. The sample includes under 500,000 distinct CDR3 sequences, roughly 9.8% seen only once; the top ten take about 12%. This sample comprised PBMCs from blood, obtained more than 35 days after vaccination. These receptor sequences come from a man aged 45 to 65 who received an inactivated influenza vaccine.

In its sample, this clonotype was seen many times. The chain employs TRBV7-2 and TRBJ2-1; 8 nucleotides match TRBD1. The J segment lost 8 bases and the V segment lost 2 bases, leaving 2 bases of the junction unmatched. Germline values: CDR1 SGHTA, CDR2 FQGNSA. The CDR3 has 13 residues. CDR3 in amino acids: CASSLTGGYEQFF. The CDR3 nucleotides are TGTGCCAGCAGCTTAACAGGGGGGTATGAGCAGTTCTTC.

The chain couples TRBV7-2 to TRBJ2-2; 7 bases are shared with TRBD2. This CDR3 is 15 amino acids long. CDR1 SGHTA and CDR2 FQGNSA come from the germline V gene. Losses at the gene ends were 6 bases for V and 1 base for J; bases not matched to a gene: 5. The CDR3 region is CASSPGGRNTGELFF. CDR3 nucleotides: TGTGCCAGCAGTCCCGGCGGGAGGAACACCGGGGAGCTGTTTTTT.

This clonotype was detected ten times or more. This chain joins TRBV11-2 and TRBJ2-7; 9 bases map to TRBD1. The CDR3 has 15 amino acids. V gave up 2 bases and J gave up 2 bases; unmatched junction bases: 4. In germline, CDR1 is SGHAT, CDR2 FQNNGV. CDR3 loop: CASSLTGTGTYEQYF. The CDR3 DNA sequence: TGTGCCAGCAGCTTAACTGGGACAGGGACCTACGAGCAGTACTTC.

This clonotype has only a few counts. The J gene is TRBJ1-5, the V gene TRBV20-1; possible D gene TRBD1, 6 bases. CDR1 DFQATT and CDR2 SNEGSKA come from the germline V gene (reference sequence). The CDR3 has 16 residues. The germline V and J ends were trimmed by 3 bases and 4 bases, with 19 bases remaining between them. Here the CDR3 DNA reads TGCAGTGCTAGTTGGTGGGGCAGGGGAGCGAATCAGCCCCAGCATTTT. Translated: CSASWWGRGANQPQHF.

On this clonotype: Given a much more abundant clone one base away, this may be a read error. The chain carries TRBV6-5 and TRBJ1-1, with a weak D call TRBD1 (5 bases). The germline V gene has CDR1 MNHEY and CDR2 SVGAGI. V dropped 2 bases and J dropped 0 bases, with 10 bases sitting between them. The CDR3 spans 15 residues. CDR3 nucleotide sequence: TGTGCCAGCAGTTACCCGGCGGACATGAACACTGAAGCTTTCTTT. Residues: CASSYPADMNTEAFF.

This clonotype was counted many times. The chain combines TRBV7-2 with TRBJ1-5, with 7 bases lining up with TRBD1. V trimming: 1 base; J trimming: 3 bases; junction bases outside the gene matches: 3. CDR1 is SGHTA and CDR2 is FQGNSA in the germline V gene. There are 15 residues in the CDR3. CDR3 loop: CASSLDGQVNQPQHF. CDR3 nucleotide sequence: TGTGCCAGCAGCTTAGATGGACAGGTCAATCAGCCCCAGCATTTT.

In its sample, this clonotype was seen many times. The V gene is TRBV7-2, the J gene TRBJ1-6, with D unclear. Germline values: CDR1 SGHTA, CDR2 FQGNSA. This CDR3 has 16 residues. Trimming removed 0 bases at V and 5 bases at J, with 11 bases between. The CDR3 sequence is CASSLAGAMNNSPLHF. CDR3 DNA: TGTGCCAGCAGCTTAGCCGGCGCAATGAATAATTCACCCCTCCACTTT.

This clonotype was counted between two and nine times. In DNA form, the CDR3 reads TGCGCCAGCAGCCAAGAGTATGCTAGCGGGAGCCACTACGAGCAGTACTTC. As protein: CASSQEYASGSHYEQYF. The chain combines TRBV4-3 with TRBJ2-7; 10 bases are shared with TRBD2. V shed 0 bases and J 3 bases; nucleotides not matched to a gene: 8. This CDR3 is 17 amino acids long. Germline values: CDR1 LGHNA, CDR2 YSLEER.

The chain links TRBV20-1 to TRBJ2-1, with 9 bases matching TRBD2. Germline loops: CDR1 DFQATT, CDR2 SNEGSKA (reference sequence). Germline trimming cut 6 bases from V and 0 bases from J; bases unmatched to any gene: 12. The CDR3 has 17 residues. Here the CDR3 reads CSAVPAGGISSYNEQFF. Written as DNA, the CDR3 is TGCAGTGCAGTACCAGCGGGGGGAATCAGCTCCTACAATGAGCAGTTCTTC.

This clonotype was found a few times. The chain has TRBV7-9 and TRBJ1-5, with D possibly being TRBD1 (5 bases). The germline V gene encodes CDR1 SEHNR and CDR2 FQNEAQ (reference sequence). The CDR3 runs 15 residues. V lost 4 bases to trimming and J lost 0 bases, with 10 bases between them. Written as DNA, the CDR3 is TGTGCCAGCAGCTCAGAGGGGAATAGCAATCAGCCCCAGCATTTT. This codes for CASSSEGNSNQPQHF.

The gene calls are TRBV27 and TRBJ2-5; 7 positions agree with TRBD2. There are 14 residues in the CDR3. CDR1 and CDR2 (germline): MNHEY, SMNVEV (reference sequence). V lost 4 bases and J lost 1; bases outside the gene matches: 3. This CDR3 reads CASSSLAVQETQYF. The CDR3, as DNA: TGTGCCAGCAGTTCCCTAGCGGTCCAAGAGACCCAGTACTTC.

This clonotype was recorded a few times. This chain links TRBV7-2 with TRBJ1-4; no clear D gene. The CDR3 is 15 amino acids. Germline CDR1 is SGHTA and CDR2 is FQGNSA. Between the trimmed V and J ends, which lost 5 bases and 0 bases, there was a span of 10 bases. CDR3 residues: CASSLSIATNEKLFF. The CDR3 DNA reads TGTGCCAGCAGCCTAAGCATAGCAACTAATGAAAAACTGTTTTTT.

This clonotype was found once. The chain carries TRBV25-1 and TRBJ2-7, with 9 bases aligning to TRBD1. Trimming removed 2 bases from V and 2 bases from J; junction bases left unmatched: 1. The CDR3 covers 14 residues. Germline assignment: CDR1 MGHDK and CDR2 SYGVNS. CDR3: CASSERDRAYEQYF. The DNA of the CDR3 is TGTGCCAGCAGTGAACGGGACAGGGCCTACGAGCAGTACTTC.

The genes are TRBV20-1 and TRBJ2-3; the D gene is possibly TRBD2 (6 bases). The CDR3 runs to 13 residues. The germline V gene encodes CDR1 DFQATT and CDR2 SNEGSKA (reference sequence). Trimming pared 5 bases from V and 3 bases from J, leaving 12 bases between. In DNA form, the CDR3 reads TGCAGTGCTGGGCGCGGGGTTACAGATACGCAGTATTTT. Encoded protein: CSAGRGVTDTQYF.

This clonotype was observed a handful of times. V and J are TRBV10-3 and TRBJ1-4; D perhaps matches TRBD1 (5 bases). V dropped 3 bases and J dropped 5 bases, with 10 bases sitting between them. This CDR3 comprises 14 residues. Germline CDR1 is ENHRY and CDR2 is SYGVKD. The CDR3 region is CAISDRDRNEKLFF. The CDR3, as DNA: TGTGCCATCAGTGACCGGGACCGAAATGAAAAACTGTTTTTT.

This clonotype was counted between two and nine times. The CDR3 nucleotides read TGTGCCATCAAACAGGGGACCACCGGGGAGCTGTTTTTT. As protein: CAIKQGTTGELFF. The V gene is TRBV24-1, the J gene TRBJ2-2, with 7 bases fitting TRBD1. The V and J ends lost 11 bases and 4 bases, in that order; junction bases with no gene match: 6. Germline lookup yields CDR1 KGHDR and CDR2 SFDVKD. The CDR3 is 13 amino acids.

This clonotype was recorded a few times. The genes are TRBV4-2 and TRBJ2-1, with a tentative D call TRBD2 (5 bases). Germline V gene lookup returns CDR1 LGHNA and CDR2 YNFKEQ. Trimming took off 0 bases at V and 0 bases at J, with 12 bases between the two ends. The length of the CDR3 is 17 residues. The CDR3 loop reads CASSQDGGPSSYNEQFF. In DNA, the CDR3 is TGTGCCAGCAGCCAAGATGGCGGGCCTTCCTCCTACAATGAGCAGTTCTTC.

The chain is built from TRBV7-2 and TRBJ2-7; unclear D gene. Looked up from germline, CDR1 is SGHTA and CDR2 is FQGNSA. CDR3 size: 15 residues. V lost 0 bases to trimming and J lost 3 bases, with 12 bases between them. CDR3 nucleotides: TGTGCCAGCAGCTTAGCGCTTTGGGCAGTCTACGAGCAGTACTTC. Encoded protein: CASSLALWAVYEQYF.

The rearrangement links TRBV4-3 to TRBJ2-3, with 9 positions matching TRBD1. The trim removed 3 bases at V and 4 bases at J, leaving 5 bases unmatched. The CDR3 spans 15 residues. CDR1 LGHNA and CDR2 YSLEER come from the germline V gene. The CDR3 reads CASSHNRGPSDTQYF. The CDR3 bases are TGCGCCAGCAGCCACAACAGGGGGCCATCAGATACGCAGTATTTT.

This clonotype was detected a few times. The chain uses TRBV5-1 and TRBJ2-1; D gene uncertain. V lost 6 bases, J lost 4 bases, and 23 bases lay in between. The germline V gene has CDR1 SGHRS and CDR2 YFSETQ. The length of the CDR3 is 17 residues. This CDR3 reads CASKVAWVMGKYNEQFF. The CDR3 DNA sequence: TGCGCCAGCAAAGTTGCGTGGGTGATGGGGAAATACAATGAGCAGTTCTTC. The full variable domain, rest sourced from reference TRBV5-1 and TRBJ2-1, is KAGVTQTPRYLIKTRGQQVTLSCSPISGHRSVSWYQQTPGQGLQFLFEYFSETQRNKGNFPGRFSGRQFSNSRSEMNVSTLELGDSALYLCASKVAWVMGKYNEQFFGPGTRLTVL.

In this sample, this clonotype turned up many times. The chain is built from TRBV24-1 and TRBJ2-5; no definite D call. CDR3 length: 12 residues. The germline CDR1 and CDR2 sequences are KGHDR and SFDVKD. V lost 4 bases to trimming and J lost 13 bases, with 15 bases between them. CDR3 sequence: CATSDSPDHWYF. The CDR3 bases are TGTGCCACCAGTGACTCTCCGGACCACTGGTACTTC.

The chain links TRBV7-3 to TRBJ2-3, with D possibly matching TRBD1 (5 bases). Germline V gene lookup returns CDR1 SGHTA and CDR2 FQGTGA. The CDR3 consists of 15 residues. The germline V and J ends were trimmed by 1 base and 2 bases, with 10 bases remaining between them. The chain's CDR3 is CASSLMGRTTDTQYF. DNA of the CDR3: TGTGCCAGCAGCTTAATGGGGCGGACCACAGATACGCAGTATTTT.

V and J are TRBV5-1 and TRBJ1-1, with 7 bases lining up with TRBD1. CDR3 length: 17 amino acids. The germline V gene encodes CDR1 SGHRS and CDR2 YFSETQ. J was trimmed by 1 base and V by 0 bases; bases with no gene match: 9. The CDR3 reads CASSLEGVRTGNTEAFF. DNA for the CDR3: TGCGCCAGCAGCTTGGAGGGGGTGCGGACAGGGAACACTGAAGCTTTCTTT.

The chain carries TRBV7-8 and TRBJ2-3; no definite D call. Germline lookup yields CDR1 SGHVS and CDR2 FQNEAQ. CDR3 length: 16 residues. V lost 7 bases to trimming and J lost 2 bases, with 19 bases between them. The CDR3 sequence: CASTFWAQTNTDTQYF. CDR3 bases: TGTGCCAGCACCTTTTGGGCCCAGACGAACACAGATACGCAGTATTTT.

V and J are TRBV11-2 and TRBJ2-3; no firm D call. Germline assignment: CDR1 SGHAT and CDR2 FQNNGV. The CDR3 has 16 amino acids. V gave up 5 bases and J gave up 2 bases, with 17 bases separating them. The CDR3 bases are TGTGCCAGCAGCCGACTTCTTGACATCCCCACAGATACGCAGTATTTT. The encoded protein is CASSRLLDIPTDTQYF. Using reference TRBV11-2 and TRBJ2-3 for the parts outside the CDR3, the full variable domain is EAGVAQSPRYKIIEKRQSVAFWCNPISGHATLYWYQQILGQGPKLLIQFQNNGVVDDSQLPKDRFSAERLKGVDSTLKIQPAKLEDSAVYLCASSRLLDIPTDTQYFGPGTRLTVL.

This chain links TRBV7-2 with TRBJ2-3, with D perhaps given as TRBD1 or TRBD2 (5 bases each). V was clipped by 5 bases and J by 1 base, with 16 bases between them. Germline V gene data show CDR1 as SGHTA and CDR2 as FQGNSA. This CDR3 region has 16 residues. The chain's CDR3 is CASSLRRVGGTDTQYF. For the CDR3, the DNA is TGTGCCAGCAGCCTCCGTCGGGTGGGGGGCACAGATACGCAGTATTTT.

This clonotype was seen many times. The V call is TRBV20-1, the J call TRBJ2-1; weak D call: TRBD1 (6 bases). Germline V gene data show CDR1 as DFQATT and CDR2 as SNEGSKA (reference sequence). With 6 bases removed from V and 4 bases from J, the gap between germline ends came to 13 bases. The CDR3 is made up of 13 amino acids. CDR3 DNA sequence: TGCAGTGCCAAAACTGGACAGTACAATGAGCAGTTCTTC. Translating gives CSAKTGQYNEQFF.

This clonotype showed up many times. The rearrangement links TRBV3-1 to TRBJ2-2, with D possibly matching TRBD1 (6 bases). The CDR3 contains 14 residues. The germline CDR1 and CDR2 sequences are LGHDT and YNNKEL (reference sequence). V was trimmed by 4 bases and J by 8 bases, leaving 14 bases between them. The CDR3, as DNA: TGTGCCAGCAGCCGCGGACCAGGGGCGGGGGAGCTGTTTTTT. Translated, it gives CASSRGPGAGELFF. The whole variable domain, remainder taken from reference TRBV3-1 and TRBJ2-2, is DTAVSQTPKYLVTQMGNDKSIKCEQNLGHDTMYWYKQDSKKFLKIMFSYNNKELIINETVPNRFSPKSPDKAHLNLHINSLELGDSAVYFCASSRGPGAGELFFGEGSRLTVL.